The 2 T cell receptor beta chains below were found in one sample sequenced in a study of resident and recirculating memory T cells in vitiligo. Here immunoSEQ multiplex PCR was the method, and the copy in TCRdb shows in-frame clones only, minus some. The repertoire consists of 70,000 or so clones, with about nine tenths occurring once and the leading ten covering over 4.5%. The source material was blood. These receptors all stem from a male donor with vitiligo.

This sequence joins TRBV2 and TRBJ2-3; a possible D gene is TRBD1 (5 bases). V lost 8 bases and J lost 2, with 11 bases in between. The CDR3 spans 13 residues. Germline CDR1 reads SNHLY; CDR2 reads FYNNEI. This chain's CDR3 is CASSAGFTDTQYF. DNA of the CDR3: TGTGCCAGCTCCGCAGGGTTCACAGATACGCAGTATTTT.

This chain connects TRBV5-1 to TRBJ1-4; 8 bases line up with TRBD1. This CDR3 has 14 residues. The V gene's germline CDR1 is SGHRS and CDR2 YFSETQ. The ends lost 5 bases at V and 3 bases at J; junction bases unmatched: 3. As DNA, the CDR3 is TGCGCCAGCAGGGAGACAGGGGCTAATGAAAAACTGTTTTTT. This translates into CASRETGANEKLFF.